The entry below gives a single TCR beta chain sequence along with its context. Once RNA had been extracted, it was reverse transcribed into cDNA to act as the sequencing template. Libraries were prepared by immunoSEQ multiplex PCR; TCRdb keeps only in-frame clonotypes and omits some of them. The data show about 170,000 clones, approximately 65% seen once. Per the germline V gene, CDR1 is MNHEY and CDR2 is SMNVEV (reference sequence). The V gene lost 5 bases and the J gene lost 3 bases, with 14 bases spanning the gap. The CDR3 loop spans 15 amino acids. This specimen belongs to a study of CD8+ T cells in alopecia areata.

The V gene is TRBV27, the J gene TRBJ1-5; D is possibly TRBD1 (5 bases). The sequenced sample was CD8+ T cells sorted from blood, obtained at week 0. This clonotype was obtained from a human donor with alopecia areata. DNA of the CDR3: TGTGCCAGCAGTATGTACCGGGGGAACAATCAGCCCCAGCATTTT. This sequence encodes CASSMYRGNNQPQHF.